This T cell receptor beta chain was documented in a study of post-analysis software for immune sequencing data. For the study at large: The patients showed relapsing-remitting, secondary progressive and progressive-relapsing multiple sclerosis courses. The study's findings and limits: Controls significantly exceeded multiple sclerosis patients in normalized Chao1 diversity. With TRBV5-6, TRBV5-1 and TRBV20-1 included, about five TRBV segments were more frequent in patients than in controls.

This clonotype was recorded a few times. Its antigen remains unidentified. cDNA libraries for TCR beta contained unique molecular identifiers. TCRdb reprocessed the PCR reads with MiXCR, giving one entry per CDR3 protein. This table has over 300,000 distinct CDR3 sequences, roughly 30% appearing once. The CDR3 has 12 amino acids. V dropped 3 bases and J dropped 15 bases, with 15 bases sitting between them. Germline CDR1 and CDR2: DFQATT and SNEGSKA (reference sequence). The source is a girl aged 5-17 years with multiple sclerosis. Sequenced: blood. J is TRBJ1-6 and V is TRBV20-1; D gene uncertain. The CDR3 DNA sequence: TGCAGTGCTAGTAGTCCCCAATTAGGCCTCCACTTT. This codes for CSASSPQLGLHF.